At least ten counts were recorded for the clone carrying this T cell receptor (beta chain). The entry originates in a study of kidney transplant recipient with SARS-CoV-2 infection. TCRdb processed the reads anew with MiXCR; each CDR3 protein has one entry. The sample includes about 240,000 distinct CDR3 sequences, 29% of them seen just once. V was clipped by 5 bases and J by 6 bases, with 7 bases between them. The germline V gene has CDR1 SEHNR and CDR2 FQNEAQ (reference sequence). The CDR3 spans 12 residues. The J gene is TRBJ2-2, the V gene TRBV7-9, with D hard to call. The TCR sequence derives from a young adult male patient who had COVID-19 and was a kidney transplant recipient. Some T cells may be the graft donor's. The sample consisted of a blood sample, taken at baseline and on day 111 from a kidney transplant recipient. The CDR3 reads CASSPVPGELFF. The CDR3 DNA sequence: TGTGCCAGCAGCCCTGTACCCGGGGAGCTGTTTTTT. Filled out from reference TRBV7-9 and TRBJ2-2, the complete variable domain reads DTGVSQNPRHKITKRGQNVTFRCDPISEHNRLYWYRQTLGQGPEFLTYFQNEAQLEKSRLLSDRFSAERPKGSFSTLEIQRTEQGDSAMYLCASSPVPGELFFGEGSRLTVL.